This T cell receptor (beta chain) was captured by sequencing in a study of blood T cell repertoires in COVID-19. Turning to the study itself: There were acute and convalescent COVID-19 samples, and they came from the United States, Italy and Spain. Nucleic acid was either cDNA or gDNA, and it came from T cells, B-cell-depleted T cells, or PBMCs.

In the authors' methods: Estimation of nucleated cell counts relied on the amplification of reference gene primers. Libraries were prepared by immunoSEQ multiplex PCR; TCRdb keeps only in-frame clonotypes and omits some of them. V, J and clone size reflect that table, while D and trimming were determined from the DNA. Counted here are over 130,000 clones, approximately 86% occurring once; the ten biggest clones make up around 5%. This TCR was recovered from a human donor in a cohort sampled during active COVID-19. Sequenced sample: peripheral blood.

This chain's CDR3 is CASIRGVGLGKNIQYF. The CDR3 bases are TGTGCCAGCATCAGGGGCGTCGGGTTAGGCAAAAACATTCAGTACTTC. This rearrangement joins TRBV6-6 to TRBJ2-4; tentative D call: TRBD1 (6 bases). The CDR3 runs to 16 residues. Germline V gene sequence: CDR1 MNHNY, CDR2 SVGAGI (reference sequence). Trimming shortened V by 7 bases and J by 3 bases, and 19 bases separated the two germline ends.